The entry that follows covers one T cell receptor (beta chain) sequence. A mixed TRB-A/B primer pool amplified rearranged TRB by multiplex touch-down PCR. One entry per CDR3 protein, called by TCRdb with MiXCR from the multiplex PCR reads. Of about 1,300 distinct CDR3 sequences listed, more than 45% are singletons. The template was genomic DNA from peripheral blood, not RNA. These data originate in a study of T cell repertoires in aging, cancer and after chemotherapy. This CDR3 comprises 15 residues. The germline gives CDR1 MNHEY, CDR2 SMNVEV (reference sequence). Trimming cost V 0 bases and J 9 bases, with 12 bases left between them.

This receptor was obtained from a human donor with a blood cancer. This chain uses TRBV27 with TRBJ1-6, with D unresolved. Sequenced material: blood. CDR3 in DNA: TGTGCCAGCAGTTTATCGGACCCCGGCGGTTCACCCCTCCACTTT. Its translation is CASSLSDPGGSPLHF.